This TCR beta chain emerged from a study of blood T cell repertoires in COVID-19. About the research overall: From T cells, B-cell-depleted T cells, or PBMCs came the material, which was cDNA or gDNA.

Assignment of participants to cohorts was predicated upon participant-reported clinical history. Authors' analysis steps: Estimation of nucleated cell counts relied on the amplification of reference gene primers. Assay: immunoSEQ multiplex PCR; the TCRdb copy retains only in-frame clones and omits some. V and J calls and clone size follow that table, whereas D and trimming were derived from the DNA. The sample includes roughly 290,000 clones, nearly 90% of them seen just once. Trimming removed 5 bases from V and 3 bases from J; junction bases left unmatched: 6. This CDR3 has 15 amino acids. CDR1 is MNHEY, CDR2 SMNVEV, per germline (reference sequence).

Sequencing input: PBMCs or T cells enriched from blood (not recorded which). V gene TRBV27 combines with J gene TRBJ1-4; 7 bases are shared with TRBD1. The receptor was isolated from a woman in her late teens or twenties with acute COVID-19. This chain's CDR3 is CASSGTVSSNEKLFF. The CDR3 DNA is TGTGCCAGCAGTGGGACAGTATCATCTAATGAAAAACTGTTTTTT. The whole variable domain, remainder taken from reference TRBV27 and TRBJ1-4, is EAQVTQNPRYLITVTGKKLTVTCSQNMNHEYMSWYRQDPGLGLRQIYYSMNVEVTDKGDVPEGYKVSRKEKRNFPLILESPSPNQTSLYFCASSGTVSSNEKLFFGSGTQLSVL.